The sequence of this T cell receptor (beta chain) was determined in a study of blood T cell repertoires in COVID-19. Assay used: immunoSEQ multiplex PCR; TCRdb lists only in-frame clones, some missing. This sample has about 120,000 clones, with about 70% found just once. V was clipped by 4 bases and J by 7 bases, with 21 bases between them. In germline, CDR1 is SGHRS, CDR2 YFSETQ. The CDR3 runs 17 residues. The TCR sequence derives from a man in his 60s with acute or convalescent COVID-19. The rearrangement uses TRBV5-1 and TRBJ1-6, with D perhaps matching TRBD1 (6 bases). Sequenced sample: peripheral blood. The DNA of the CDR3 is TGCGCCAGCAGCAGAAGCACAGGGTTAGAGCGGAATTCACCCCTCCACTTT. This sequence encodes CASSRSTGLERNSPLHF.